The 28 T cell receptor beta chains below come from one sample, sequenced in a study of T cells after yellow fever vaccination. TCRdb re-called the 5' RACE reads with MiXCR, one entry per CDR3 protein. This sample has 150,000 to 200,000 distinct CDR3 sequences, with approximately 10% found just once. The sequenced sample was CD8+ T cells sorted from PBMCs, obtained 15 days after the yellow fever booster vaccination. The source is a man younger than 35 who received the YFV17D yellow fever vaccine.

The V call is TRBV4-1, the J call TRBJ2-2, with 8 positions matching TRBD1. From germline, CDR1 is MGHRA and CDR2 YSYEKL. CDR3 length equals 17 residues. Trimming took 7 bases from V and 3 from J; bases not matched to a gene: 13. CDR3 DNA: TGCGCCAGCACCATGAGGCAGGGGGCCGACTACACCGGGGAGCTGTTTTTT. As protein: CASTMRQGADYTGELFF.

This clonotype was detected a few times. The rearrangement joins TRBV5-1 to TRBJ2-1; D unclear. The CDR3 covers 16 residues. With 0 bases removed from V and 2 bases from J, the gap between germline ends came to 12 bases. The germline gives CDR1 SGHRS, CDR2 YFSETQ. The CDR3 DNA sequence: TGCGCCAGCAGCTTGGAGTCGCAGCCTGCCTACAATGAGCAGTTCTTC. Its translation: CASSLESQPAYNEQFF.

This clonotype was seen more than once but under ten times. The genes are TRBV6-6 and TRBJ2-7, with D uncertain. CDR1 MNHNY and CDR2 SVGAGI come from the germline V gene (reference sequence). V shed 8 bases and J shed 2 bases, with 13 bases lying between them. This CDR3 has 13 amino acids. The CDR3 spells CASGAGAPYEQYV. CDR3 bases: TGTGCCAGCGGAGCAGGTGCTCCCTACGAGCAGTACGTC.

In this sample, this clonotype turned up a few times. The chain couples TRBV3-1 to TRBJ2-7; possibly TRBD2 for D (5 bases). Germline V gene lookup returns CDR1 LGHDT and CDR2 YNNKEL (reference sequence). The CDR3 is 16 amino acids. Trimming removed 1 base from V and 3 bases from J, with 16 bases in between. This CDR3 reads CASSQGLYGVNYEQYF. CDR3 sequence (DNA): TGTGCCAGCAGCCAAGGACTATATGGGGTTAACTACGAGCAGTACTTC.

This clonotype was seen a few times. This chain connects TRBV29-1 to TRBJ1-1; the D is unclear. Germline values: CDR1 SQVTM, CDR2 ANQGSEA. There are 13 residues in the CDR3. The germline V and J ends were trimmed by 8 bases and 4 bases, with 17 bases remaining between them. CDR3 in DNA: TGCAGCCTTATTGAGTTGATGAGCACTGAAGCTTTCTTT. Translated: CSLIELMSTEAFF.

The chain recombines TRBV30 with TRBJ2-2; 8 bases align to TRBD1. The length of the CDR3 is 13 residues. CDR1 and CDR2 from the germline V gene are GTSNPN and SVGIG (reference sequence). V dropped 7 bases and J dropped 1; count of bases not matched to a gene: 2. The CDR3 loop reads CAYGTGNTGELFF. The CDR3 DNA reads as TGTGCCTATGGGACAGGGAACACCGGGGAGCTGTTTTTT. Full variable domain (outside the CDR3, taken from reference TRBV30 and TRBJ2-2): SQTIHQWPATLVQPVGSPLSLECTVEGTSNPNLYWYRQAAGRGLQLLFYSVGIGQISSEVPQNLSASRPQDRQFILSSKKLLLSDSGFYLCAYGTGNTGELFFGEGSRLTVL.

This clonotype came up a few times. DNA for the CDR3: TGCGCCAGCAGCCAAGACACCGATAACTATGGCTACACCTTC. Translation gives CASSQDTDNYGYTF. The genes are TRBV4-1 and TRBJ1-2; D is uncertain. CDR1 is MGHRA, CDR2 YSYEKL, per germline. CDR3 size: 14 residues. V lost 0 bases and J lost 1, with 6 bases in between.

This clonotype has more than one count but fewer than ten. The chain has TRBV9 and TRBJ2-1, with 9 bases aligning to TRBD2. The V gene end was trimmed by 4 bases and the J gene end by 2 bases; junction bases not matched to a gene: 4. The CDR3 runs to 15 residues. CDR1 and CDR2 from the germline V gene are SGDLS and YYNGEE. This CDR3 reads CASSPPSGAYNEQFF. The DNA of the CDR3 is TGTGCCAGCAGCCCTCCTAGCGGGGCCTACAATGAGCAGTTCTTC.

The gene calls are TRBV9 and TRBJ2-5; 7 bases align to TRBD2. This CDR3 comprises 15 residues. Germline V gives CDR1 SGDLS, CDR2 YYNGEE. Losses at the gene ends were 4 bases for V and 5 bases for J; bases not matched to a gene: 11. CDR3 sequence reads: CASSQGAGALETQYF. The CDR3 nucleotides are TGTGCCAGCAGCCAAGGGGCGGGAGCTTTGGAGACCCAGTACTTC.

The chain couples TRBV6-2 or TRBV6-3 to TRBJ2-7; D unclear. CDR1 and CDR2 (germline): MNHEY, SVGEGT. The V gene lost 2 bases and the J gene lost 3 bases, with 11 bases spanning the gap. This CDR3 contains 14 residues. CDR3 region: CASSYAQANYEQYV. The CDR3 coding sequence is TGTGCCAGCAGTTACGCGCAGGCGAACTACGAGCAGTACGTC.

V is TRBV6-4 and J is TRBJ2-3; unclear D gene. Trimming shortened V by 0 bases and J by 0 bases, and 7 bases separated the two germline ends. There are 15 residues in the CDR3. Germline V gene data show CDR1 as MRHNA and CDR2 as SNTAGT. CDR3 sequence reads: CASSDSSDSTDTQYF. The CDR3 DNA reads TGTGCCAGCAGTGACTCCTCAGACAGCACAGATACGCAGTATTTT.

This rearrangement joins TRBV27 to TRBJ1-5; D is unclear. Germline lookup yields CDR1 MNHEY and CDR2 SMNVEV (reference sequence). The ends were cut back, 3 bases at V and 2 bases at J, with 11 bases in the middle. The CDR3 is 15 amino acids. The CDR3 protein is CASSFAPGGNQPQHF. DNA for the CDR3: TGTGCCAGCAGTTTCGCACCTGGGGGCAATCAGCCCCAGCATTTT.

This clonotype came up a few times. Here the CDR3 reads CASSYSDFTDTQYF. In DNA, the CDR3 is TGTGCCAGCAGTTACAGCGATTTCACAGATACGCAGTATTTT. The gene calls are TRBV6-2 or TRBV6-3 and TRBJ2-3; no firm D call. The V end was cut by 2 bases, the J end by 2 bases, with 8 bases between. CDR1 is MNHEY, CDR2 SVGEGT, per germline. The CDR3 sequence is 14 residues long.

The chain couples TRBV5-4 to TRBJ2-1, with D possibly matching TRBD2 (5 bases). The V gene lost 4 bases and the J gene lost 5 bases, with 16 bases spanning the gap. The CDR3 runs to 15 residues. CDR1 is SGHNT, CDR2 YYREEE, per germline (reference sequence). CDR3 in DNA: TGTGCCAGCAGCCAAATGGGTAAGGAGGACAATGAGCAGTTCTTC. Translation gives CASSQMGKEDNEQFF.

J is TRBJ1-1 and V is TRBV30; D might be TRBD1 (5 bases). V gave up 8 bases and J gave up 0 bases, with 13 bases separating them. Germline V CDR1 and CDR2: GTSNPN, SVGIG (reference sequence). This CDR3 comprises 13 residues. The CDR3 loop is CALRLGVNTEAFF. DNA for the CDR3: TGTGCCCTCCGATTGGGGGTGAACACTGAAGCTTTCTTT.

The rearrangement uses TRBV29-1 and TRBJ2-7; TRBD1 agrees at 9 bases. CDR1 is SQVTM, CDR2 ANQGSEA, per germline. The ends lost 4 bases at V and 6 bases at J; junction bases unmatched: 13. The CDR3 runs 15 residues. The CDR3 DNA follows: TGCAGCGTTGTCCTCACTTTGGACAGGGGAGGCGAGCAGTACTTC. Protein: CSVVLTLDRGGEQYF.

This clonotype was seen more than once but under ten times. This CDR3 is CASSLWASGGQETQYF. The CDR3 DNA follows: TGTGCCAGCAGTTTGTGGGCTAGCGGGGGCCAAGAGACCCAGTACTTC. The chain uses TRBV12-3 or TRBV12-4 and TRBJ2-5; the match to TRBD2 covers 10 bases. Unmatched junction bases numbered 5, after V lost 3 bases and J lost 1 base. The CDR3 is made up of 16 amino acids.

J is TRBJ2-7 and V is TRBV27, with a tentative D call TRBD1 (8 bases). The CDR3 runs to 17 residues. The germline V gene encodes CDR1 MNHEY and CDR2 SMNVEV (reference sequence). The V gene lost 5 bases and the J gene lost 6 bases, with 26 bases spanning the gap. CDR3 protein: CASSPVPNRGGLGEQYF. DNA for the CDR3: TGTGCCAGCAGTCCTGTCCCCAACAGGGGGGGATTGGGCGAGCAGTACTTC.

The chain uses TRBV12-5 and TRBJ2-7; perhaps D is TRBD1 or TRBD2 (5 bases each). V shed 5 bases and J shed 2 bases, with 16 bases lying between them. The CDR3 spans 15 residues. Germline V gene sequence: CDR1 LGHNT, CDR2 FRNRAP. CDR3 nucleotide sequence: TGTGCTAGTGGTGCCGCCGGGACGAATACCTACGAGCAGTACTTC. Residues: CASGAAGTNTYEQYF.

The chain has TRBV10-3 and TRBJ2-7, with a tentative D call TRBD1 (5 bases). The CDR3 covers 11 residues. Germline assignment: CDR1 ENHRY and CDR2 SYGVKD. V was clipped by 10 bases and J by 0 bases, with 7 bases between them. The CDR3 reads CAKGVSYEQYV. The CDR3 bases are TGTGCCAAAGGGGTCTCCTACGAGCAGTACGTC.

This clonotype was seen only a few times. This chain links TRBV15 with TRBJ2-1; 8 positions agree with TRBD1. V lost 6 bases, J lost 6 bases, and 10 bases stayed unmatched. This CDR3 has 15 residues. Germline assignment: CDR1 LNHNV and CDR2 YYDKDF (reference sequence). Here the CDR3 reads CATRDTGGSRNEQFF. The CDR3 nucleotides are TGTGCCACCAGGGATACAGGGGGAAGTCGCAATGAGCAGTTCTTC.

This clonotype appeared many times. This chain connects TRBV11-2 to TRBJ2-7, with 10 bases aligning to TRBD2. The length of the CDR3 is 15 residues. Germline V CDR1 and CDR2: SGHAT, FQNNGV. The junction had 5 bases not matched to a gene; V was cut back by 5 bases and J by 1 base. In DNA, the CDR3 is TGTGCCAGCAGCAGGGCTAGCGGGGGTTCCTACGAGCAGTACTTC. Protein sequence: CASSRASGGSYEQYF.

The chain uses TRBV4-1 and TRBJ2-7; tentative D call: TRBD2 (5 bases). Trimming cost V 2 bases and J 5 bases, with 19 bases left between them. The CDR3 runs 16 residues. The V gene's germline CDR1 is MGHRA and CDR2 YSYEKL. CDR3 bases: TGCGCCAGCAGCCAATTTTACGGGGAACGCATCGACGAGCAGTACGTC. As protein: CASSQFYGERIDEQYV.

This clonotype was detected only a few times. V is TRBV18 and J is TRBJ2-7; possibly TRBD1 for D (6 bases). The CDR3 is 14 residues long. Trimming took off 3 bases at V and 5 bases at J, with 14 bases between the two ends. Germline CDR1 is KGHSH and CDR2 is LQKENI. The CDR3 is CASSPAHRVDEQYF. The CDR3 DNA reads as TGTGCCAGCTCACCCGCCCACAGGGTTGACGAGCAGTACTTC.

This clonotype has more than one count but fewer than ten. The V and J genes are TRBV7-8 and TRBJ2-3, with TRBD1 matching over 7 bases. CDR1 is SGHVS and CDR2 is FQNEAQ in the germline V gene. The ends lost 4 bases at V and 2 bases at J; junction bases unmatched: 3. The CDR3 loop spans 14 amino acids. The CDR3 reads CASSWGQITDTQYF. For the CDR3, the DNA is TGTGCCAGCAGCTGGGGACAGATCACAGATACGCAGTATTTT.

This clonotype was seen only a few times. This rearrangement joins TRBV6-2 or TRBV6-3 to TRBJ1-5, with D unclear. Germline V gene lookup returns CDR1 MNHEY and CDR2 SVGEGT. Trimming pared 2 bases from V and 6 bases from J, leaving 11 bases between. The CDR3 is 14 amino acids. CDR3 amino acids: CASSYGIRSQPQHF. For the CDR3, the DNA is TGTGCCAGCAGTTACGGGATTAGAAGTCAGCCCCAGCATTTT.

This clonotype was observed a handful of times. The chain couples TRBV2 to TRBJ2-3; 7 positions match TRBD2. Trimming cost V 1 base and J 2 bases; bases outside gene matches: 9. CDR3 length: 17 amino acids. Looked up from germline, CDR1 is SNHLY and CDR2 is FYNNEI. The DNA for the CDR3 is TGTGCCAGCAGTGAAGGAGGGACTACGAGCGCCACAGATACGCAGTATTTT. It encodes CASSEGGTTSATDTQYF. Drawing the rest from reference TRBV2 and TRBJ2-3, the complete variable domain is EPEVTQTPSHQVTQMGQEVILRCVPISNHLYFYWYRQILGQKVEFLVSFYNNEISEKSEIFDDQFSVERPDGSNFTLKIRSTKLEDSAMYFCASSEGGTTSATDTQYFGPGTRLTVL.

In this sample, this clonotype turned up a few times. This chain links TRBV3-2 with TRBJ2-3; the table assigns TRBD1, which was not confirmed against the DNA. TRBV3-2 is recorded as a pseudogene. CDR3 length equals 15 residues. The chain's CDR3 is CASSQADRDRGTQYF. The CDR3 bases are TGTGCCAGCAGCCAAGCGGACAGGGACCGCGGTACGCAGTATTTT.